The 23 T cell receptor beta chains in this list originate from one sample, sequenced in a study of T cell responses to AZD1222 COVID-19 vaccine. Some clones are missing from TCRdb's copy, which holds only in-frame ones; the method was immunoSEQ multiplex PCR. The sample lists approximately 150,000 clones, approximately 90% seen once, with about 4.4% in the top ten. The sample here was peripheral blood, taken on day 0 of AZD1222 vaccination. These receptors all come from an adult in good health.

The CDR3 coding sequence is TGTGCCAGCACAACAGGGCTCAGCTTTCGAGGGCGAGAAAAACTGTTTTTT. It specifies CASTTGLSFRGREKLFF. V usage is TRBV7-3 and J usage is TRBJ1-4; D is possibly TRBD1 (6 bases). V lost 7 bases, J lost 8 bases, and 26 bases lay in between. Germline V CDR1 and CDR2: SGHTA, FQGTGA. CDR3 length: 17 residues.

The chain recombines TRBV9 with TRBJ2-1; no definite D call. The CDR3 is 14 residues long. The germline V and J ends were trimmed by 5 bases and 3 bases, with 12 bases remaining between them. CDR1 and CDR2 from the germline V gene are SGDLS and YYNGEE. CDR3 amino acids: CASSRVTNYNEQFF. Here the CDR3 DNA reads TGTGCCAGCAGTCGGGTGACGAACTACAATGAGCAGTTCTTC.

This chain links TRBV19 with TRBJ2-1, with 7 bases lining up with TRBD2. CDR3 size: 16 residues. Germline V lookup: CDR1 LNHDA, CDR2 SQIVND (reference sequence). V shed 3 bases and J 1 base; nucleotides not matched to a gene: 6. The CDR3 region has the DNA TGTGCCAGTAGTATGGGGGGAGGGCCTTCCTACAATGAGCAGTTCTTC. It specifies CASSMGGGPSYNEQFF.

The gene calls are TRBV7-9 and TRBJ2-3; 11 bases map to TRBD2. The length of the CDR3 is 16 residues. J gave up 2 bases and V 4 bases, and 5 bases lay outside the gene matches. The V gene's germline CDR1 is SEHNR and CDR2 FQNEAQ (reference sequence). CDR3 in DNA: TGTGCCAGCAGCTCCGGGACTAGCGGACCCACAGATACGCAGTATTTT. It codes for CASSSGTSGPTDTQYF.

The V and J genes are TRBV9 and TRBJ2-3; D gene unclear. The CDR3 has 16 amino acids. V was clipped by 0 bases and J by 2 bases, with 13 bases between them. Germline V gene lookup returns CDR1 SGDLS and CDR2 YYNGEE. The CDR3 region has the DNA TGTGCCAGCAGCGTAGAGCTGAAGCCAAACACAGATACGCAGTATTTT. Translation: CASSVELKPNTDTQYF. Together with reference TRBV9 and TRBJ2-3, the CDR3 gives the full variable domain: DSGVTQTPKHLITATGQRVTLRCSPRSGDLSVYWYQQSLDQGLQFLIQYYNGEERAKGNILERFSAQQFPDLHSELNLSSLELGDSALYFCASSVELKPNTDTQYFGPGTRLTVL.

This chain connects TRBV5-1 to TRBJ2-5; possible D gene TRBD2, 6 bases. The V end was cut by 0 bases, the J end by 2 bases, with 17 bases between. Germline V gene data show CDR1 as SGHRS and CDR2 as YFSETQ. This CDR3 is built from 17 residues. CDR3 DNA: TGCGCCAGCAGCTTGGCTCCCTCTAGCGTACGTCAAGAGACCCAGTACTTC. Its translation: CASSLAPSSVRQETQYF. The full variable domain, rest sourced from reference TRBV5-1 and TRBJ2-5, is KAGVTQTPRYLIKTRGQQVTLSCSPISGHRSVSWYQQTPGQGLQFLFEYFSETQRNKGNFPGRFSGRQFSNSRSEMNVSTLELGDSALYLCASSLAPSSVRQETQYFGPGTRLLVL.

The V gene is TRBV15, the J gene TRBJ2-7; D is possibly TRBD2 (5 bases). The germline V and J ends were trimmed by 0 bases and 2 bases, with 11 bases remaining between them. The CDR3 runs 15 residues. Germline CDR1 LNHNV, CDR2 YYDKDF (reference sequence). The CDR3 DNA reads as TGTGCCACCAGCAGAGAAAGGAGCGGCACCTACGAGCAGTACTTC. Residues: CATSRERSGTYEQYF.

The V gene is TRBV7-9, the J gene TRBJ1-6, with TRBD1 as a possible D gene (6 bases). Trimming cost V 2 bases and J 14 bases, with 7 bases left between them. Germline V CDR1 and CDR2: SEHNR, FQNEAQ (reference sequence). This CDR3 comprises 11 residues. CDR3 in DNA: TGTGCCAGCAGCTTACAGGGGACCCTCCACTTT. Residues: CASSLQGTLHF.

This chain uses TRBV25-1 with TRBJ2-7; no firm D call. The CDR3 totals 13 residues. The germline CDR1 and CDR2 sequences are MGHDK and SYGVNS. Between the trimmed V and J ends, which lost 3 bases and 7 bases, there was a span of 13 bases. CDR3 nucleotide sequence: TGTGCCAGCAGTGAGAGGTTCATGGGGGAGCAGTACTTC. Its translation is CASSERFMGEQYF.

CDR3 coding DNA: TGTGCCTGGAAAACAGGGGGGTCGAATTCACCCCTCCACTTT. Its protein product is CAWKTGGSNSPLHF. The chain has TRBV30 and TRBJ1-6; the match to TRBD1 covers 8 bases. V trimming: 4 bases; J trimming: 7 bases; junction bases outside the gene matches: 6. Germline V gene sequence: CDR1 GTSNPN, CDR2 SVGIG (reference sequence). The CDR3 covers 14 residues.

The V and J genes are TRBV7-6 and TRBJ2-2; 10 bases line up with TRBD1. The trim removed 5 bases at V and 7 bases at J, leaving 10 bases unmatched. CDR1 SGHVS and CDR2 FNYEAQ come from the germline V gene. The CDR3 totals 16 residues. The CDR3 bases are TGTGCCAGCAGCCCCAGTGACAGGGGGCTTGTCGGGGAGCTGTTTTTT. Translated: CASSPSDRGLVGELFF.

This clone was seen a few times. This chain connects TRBV5-6 to TRBJ1-5, with a weak D call TRBD1 (5 bases). The V gene lost 6 bases and the J gene lost 0 bases, with 10 bases spanning the gap. Germline values: CDR1 SGHDT, CDR2 YYEEEE. The CDR3 totals 14 residues. The CDR3 DNA follows: TGTGCCAGCACCCGGGGGTATAGCAATCAGCCCCAGCATTTT. Translating gives CASTRGYSNQPQHF. The full variable domain, its missing parts supplied by reference TRBV5-6 and TRBJ1-5, is DAGVTQSPTHLIKTRGQQVTLRCSPKSGHDTVSWYQQALGQGPQFIFQYYEEEERQRGNFPDRFSGHQFPNYSSELNVNALLLGDSALYLCASTRGYSNQPQHFGDGTRLSIL.

The chain recombines TRBV11-1 with TRBJ2-2; 8 positions match TRBD1. V dropped 5 bases and J dropped 0; count of bases not matched to a gene: 2. The CDR3 totals 15 residues. In germline, CDR1 is SGHAT, CDR2 FQDESV (reference sequence). CDR3 in DNA: TGTGCCAGCAGCGAACAGGGGGCGAACACCGGGGAGCTGTTTTTT. Translated: CASSEQGANTGELFF.

This clone was seen more than once but under ten times. J is TRBJ1-2 and V is TRBV19, with D unresolved. The CDR3 contains 12 residues. V lost 5 bases and J 4 bases, leaving 8 bases between the germline ends. Germline V gene sequence: CDR1 LNHDA, CDR2 SQIVND (reference sequence). CDR3 bases: TGTGCCAGTAGTGACACCAGCTATGGCTACACCTTC. It encodes CASSDTSYGYTF.

The gene calls are TRBV30 and TRBJ1-1; 7 nucleotides agree with TRBD1. The V gene end was trimmed by 2 bases and the J gene end by 8 bases; junction bases not matched to a gene: 8. CDR1 GTSNPN and CDR2 SVGIG come from the germline V gene (reference sequence). The CDR3 is 13 amino acids. CDR3 bases: TGTGCCTGGAGTCCTACCGCGACAGGGGAAGCTTTCTTT. Residues: CAWSPTATGEAFF.

V usage is TRBV12-5 and J usage is TRBJ1-4, with 8 bases fitting TRBD1. This CDR3 is built from 14 residues. Germline CDR1 and CDR2: LGHNT and FRNRAP. V lost 4 bases and J lost 10; bases outside the gene matches: 8. The CDR3 DNA follows: TGTGCTAGTGGTTCGGACAGGGCATCAGTAAAACTGTTTTTT. Its translation: CASGSDRASVKLFF.

The J gene is TRBJ2-7, the V gene TRBV19; TRBD1 is a possible D gene (5 bases). V was pared by 6 bases and J by 3 bases, with 21 bases between. CDR3 length equals 16 residues. Germline V gives CDR1 LNHDA, CDR2 SQIVND (reference sequence). CDR3 sequence: CASSPGRIRAYYEQYF. The CDR3 region has the DNA TGTGCCAGTAGCCCCGGAAGGATCAGGGCCTACTACGAGCAGTACTTC.

The genes are TRBV6-1 and TRBJ2-3; TRBD2 aligns across 8 bases. The CDR3 totals 13 residues. Per the germline V gene, CDR1 is MNHNS and CDR2 is SASEGT. J gave up 6 bases and V 4 bases, and 3 bases lay outside the gene matches. CDR3 sequence reads: CASSVLADDTQYF. For the CDR3, the DNA is TGTGCCAGCAGTGTACTAGCGGATGATACGCAGTATTTT.

The genes are TRBV7-8 and TRBJ1-5; 7 bases line up with TRBD1. Per the germline V gene, CDR1 is SGHVS and CDR2 is FQNEAQ. J gave up 3 bases and V 2 bases, and 1 base lay outside the gene matches. This CDR3 has 14 amino acids. DNA for the CDR3: TGTGCCAGCAGCTTAACAGGGGTCAATCAGCCCCAGCATTTT. Its protein is CASSLTGVNQPQHF. The entire variable domain, with the rest obtained from reference TRBV7-8 and TRBJ1-5, is as follows: GAGVSQSPRYKVAKRGQDVALRCDPISGHVSLFWYQQALGQGPEFLTYFQNEAQLDKSGLPSDRFFAERPEGSVSTLKIQRTQQEDSAVYLCASSLTGVNQPQHFGDGTRLSIL.

The CDR3 nucleotides are TGTGCCATCAGTGAGTTGTGGGAGACCCAGTACTTC. Encoded protein: CAISELWETQYF. The V call is TRBV10-3, the J call TRBJ2-5; D gene unclear. CDR3 size: 12 residues. CDR1 and CDR2 (germline): ENHRY, SYGVKD. V lost 1 base and J 5 bases, leaving 5 bases between the germline ends.

The chain uses TRBV5-6 and TRBJ2-7; tentatively, D is TRBD2 (7 bases). The CDR3 totals 17 residues. V was trimmed by 2 bases and J by 0 bases, leaving 18 bases between them. Per the germline V gene, CDR1 is SGHDT and CDR2 is YYEEEE. The CDR3 region has the DNA TGTGCCAGCAGCTTAAGAGGGCGGGGGCCGAGCTCCTACGAGCAGTACTTC. This codes for CASSLRGRGPSSYEQYF.

The rearrangement joins TRBV7-3 to TRBJ2-1; 12 bases line up with TRBD2. V was clipped by 5 bases and J by 6 bases; unmatched bases: 5. This CDR3 contains 15 residues. The germline CDR1 and CDR2 sequences are SGHTA and FQGTGA. This CDR3 reads CASSLAGGWGNEQFF. The CDR3 DNA follows: TGTGCCAGCAGCCTAGCGGGAGGGTGGGGCAATGAGCAGTTCTTC.

The rearrangement links TRBV7-3 to TRBJ2-1; TRBD2 aligns across 13 bases. Germline values: CDR1 SGHTA, CDR2 FQGTGA. The CDR3 sequence is 16 residues long. V gave up 2 bases and J gave up 9 bases; unmatched junction bases: 7. CDR3 sequence reads: CASSLLGTSGTGEQFF. CDR3 sequence (DNA): TGTGCCAGCAGCTTACTTGGGACTAGCGGGACCGGTGAGCAGTTCTTC.